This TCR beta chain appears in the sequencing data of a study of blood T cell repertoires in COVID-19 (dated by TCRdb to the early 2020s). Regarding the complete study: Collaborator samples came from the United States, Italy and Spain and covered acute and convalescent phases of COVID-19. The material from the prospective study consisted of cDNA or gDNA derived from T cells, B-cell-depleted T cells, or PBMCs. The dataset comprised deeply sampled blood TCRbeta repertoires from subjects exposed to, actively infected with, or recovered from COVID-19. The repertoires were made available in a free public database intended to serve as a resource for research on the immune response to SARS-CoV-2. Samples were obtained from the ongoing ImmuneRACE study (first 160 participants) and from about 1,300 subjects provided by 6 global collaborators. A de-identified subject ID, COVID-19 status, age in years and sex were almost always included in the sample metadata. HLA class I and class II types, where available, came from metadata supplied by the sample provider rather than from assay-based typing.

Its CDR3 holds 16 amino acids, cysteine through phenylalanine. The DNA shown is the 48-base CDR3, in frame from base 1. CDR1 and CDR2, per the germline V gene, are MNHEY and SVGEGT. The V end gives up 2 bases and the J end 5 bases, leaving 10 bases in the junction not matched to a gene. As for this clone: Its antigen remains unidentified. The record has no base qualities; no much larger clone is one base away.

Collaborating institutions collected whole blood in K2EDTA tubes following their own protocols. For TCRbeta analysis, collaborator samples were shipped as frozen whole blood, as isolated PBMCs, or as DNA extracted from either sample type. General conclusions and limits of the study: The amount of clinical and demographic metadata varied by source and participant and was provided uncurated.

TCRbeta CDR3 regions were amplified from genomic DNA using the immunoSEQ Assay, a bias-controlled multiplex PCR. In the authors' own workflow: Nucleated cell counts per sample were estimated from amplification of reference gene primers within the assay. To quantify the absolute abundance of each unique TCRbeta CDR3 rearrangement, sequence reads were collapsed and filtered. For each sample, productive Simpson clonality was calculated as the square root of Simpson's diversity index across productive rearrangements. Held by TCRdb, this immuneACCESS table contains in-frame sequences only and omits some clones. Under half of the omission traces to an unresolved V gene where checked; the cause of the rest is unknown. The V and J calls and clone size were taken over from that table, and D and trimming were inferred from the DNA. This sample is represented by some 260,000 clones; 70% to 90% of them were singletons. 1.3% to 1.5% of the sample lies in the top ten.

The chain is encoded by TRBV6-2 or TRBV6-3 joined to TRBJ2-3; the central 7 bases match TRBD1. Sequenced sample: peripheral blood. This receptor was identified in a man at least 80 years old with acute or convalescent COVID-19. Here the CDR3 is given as CASSYREGAVEDTQYF. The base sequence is TGTGCCAGCAGTTACCGAGAGGGGGCGGTCGAAGATACGCAGTATTTT.